This TCR beta chain was documented in a study of cytomegalovirus exposure and HLA in healthy donors. Study at large: Among the roughly 400 genotyped donors, 65% to 85% were placed in the Caucasian-associated ancestry cluster.

PCR primers comprised 60 Vbeta and 13 Jbeta primers. Clones were sequenced by immunoSEQ multiplex PCR, and TCRdb holds only the in-frame ones, with some missing. The data contain 83,000 or so clones, more than 75% of them singletons. Concerning this clone itself: What it binds is not known.

This CDR3 has 16 residues. Germline V lookup: CDR1 KGHSH, CDR2 LQKENI. V was clipped by 3 bases and J by 0 bases, with 14 bases between them. Study findings and constraints: Among immune exposure information, only CMV serostatus was available. It was confirmed in vitro that a few of the CMV-associated chains were specific for CMV antigens. The listing of 150 or so TCR beta chains classed them as cytomegalovirus-associated.

The sequenced material came from PBMCs. The chain recombines TRBV18 with TRBJ1-1, with D maybe TRBD1 (5 bases). The receptor was derived from a woman aged 40 to 50 in good health and CMV-seropositive. CDR3 in amino acids: CASSPGGVGVNTEAFF. The CDR3 nucleotides read TGTGCCAGCTCACCGGGAGGGGTTGGGGTGAACACTGAAGCTTTCTTT.